This T cell receptor beta chain came from a study of blood T cell repertoires in COVID-19. CDR3 length: 16 residues. Per the germline V gene, CDR1 is SGHTA and CDR2 is FQGNSA. V lost 3 bases to trimming and J lost 0 bases, with 12 bases between them. Original processing notes: Scientists estimated how many nucleated cells there were by amplifying reference gene primers. TCRdb keeps only in-frame clones here, not all; method: immunoSEQ multiplex PCR. The DNA was the basis for D and trimming; V, J and clone size are from that table. Here the sample spans hundreds of thousands of clones, 65% to 90% being singletons.

The V call is TRBV7-2, the J call TRBJ2-1, with D perhaps matching TRBD2 (6 bases). The receptor comes from a human donor in a cohort sampled during active COVID-19. The specimen sequenced was peripheral blood. The CDR3 spells CASSFRRLVSYNEQFF. The CDR3 DNA follows: TGTGCCAGCAGCTTTCGCCGACTAGTCTCCTACAATGAGCAGTTCTTC.